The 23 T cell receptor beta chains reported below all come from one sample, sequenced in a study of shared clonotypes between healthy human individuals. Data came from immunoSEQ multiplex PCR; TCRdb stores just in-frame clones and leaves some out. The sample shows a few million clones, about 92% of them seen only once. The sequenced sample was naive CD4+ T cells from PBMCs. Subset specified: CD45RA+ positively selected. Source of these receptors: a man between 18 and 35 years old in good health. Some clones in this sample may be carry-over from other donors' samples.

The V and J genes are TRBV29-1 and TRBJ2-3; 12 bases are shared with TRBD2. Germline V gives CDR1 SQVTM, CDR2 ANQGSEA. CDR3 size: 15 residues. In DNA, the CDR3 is TGCGGCGCCAACGGACTAGCGGGAAACACAGATACGCAGTATTTT. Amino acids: CGANGLAGNTDTQYF.

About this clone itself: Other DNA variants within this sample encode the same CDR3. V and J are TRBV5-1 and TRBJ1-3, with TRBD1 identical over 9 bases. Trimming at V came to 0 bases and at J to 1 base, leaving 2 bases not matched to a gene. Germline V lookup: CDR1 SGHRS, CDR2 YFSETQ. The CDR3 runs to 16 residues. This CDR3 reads CASSLGTGASGNTIYF. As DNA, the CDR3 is TGCGCCAGCAGCTTGGGGACAGGGGCGTCTGGAAACACCATATATTTT.

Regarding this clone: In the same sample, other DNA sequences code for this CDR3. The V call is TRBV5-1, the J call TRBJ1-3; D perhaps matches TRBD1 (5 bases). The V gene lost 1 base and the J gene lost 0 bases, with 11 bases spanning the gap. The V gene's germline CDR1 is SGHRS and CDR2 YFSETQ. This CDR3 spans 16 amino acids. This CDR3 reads CASSLSGGGSGNTIYF. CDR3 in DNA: TGCGCCAGCAGCTTGAGCGGGGGTGGCTCTGGAAACACCATATATTTT.

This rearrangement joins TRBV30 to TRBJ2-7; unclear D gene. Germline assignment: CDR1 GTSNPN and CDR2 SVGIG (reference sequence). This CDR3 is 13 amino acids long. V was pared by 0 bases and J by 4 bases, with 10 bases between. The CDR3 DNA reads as TGTGCCTGGAGTGTAAACCCCCGATACGAGCAGTACTTC. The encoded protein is CAWSVNPRYEQYF.

The CDR3 loop reads CAWMWFPTDTQYF. CDR3 nucleotide sequence: TGTGCCTGGATGTGGTTTCCCACAGATACGCAGTATTTT. The chain carries TRBV30 and TRBJ2-3; D unclear. CDR3 length equals 13 residues. The V and J ends lost 4 bases and 2 bases respectively, with 10 bases between them. Germline assignment: CDR1 GTSNPN and CDR2 SVGIG (reference sequence).

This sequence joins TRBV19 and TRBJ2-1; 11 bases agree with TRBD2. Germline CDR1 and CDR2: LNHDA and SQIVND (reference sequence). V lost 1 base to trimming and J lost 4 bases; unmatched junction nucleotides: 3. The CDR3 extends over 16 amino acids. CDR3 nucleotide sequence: TGTGCCAGTAGTATAGTGGGACTAGCGGAGTACAATGAGCAGTTCTTC. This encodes CASSIVGLAEYNEQFF.

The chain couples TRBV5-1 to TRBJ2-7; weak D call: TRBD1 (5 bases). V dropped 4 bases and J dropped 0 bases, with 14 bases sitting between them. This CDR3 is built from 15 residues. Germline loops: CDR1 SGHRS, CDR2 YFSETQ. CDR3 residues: CASSIMTAFSYEQYF. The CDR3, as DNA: TGCGCCAGCAGCATAATGACAGCATTCTCCTACGAGCAGTACTTC.

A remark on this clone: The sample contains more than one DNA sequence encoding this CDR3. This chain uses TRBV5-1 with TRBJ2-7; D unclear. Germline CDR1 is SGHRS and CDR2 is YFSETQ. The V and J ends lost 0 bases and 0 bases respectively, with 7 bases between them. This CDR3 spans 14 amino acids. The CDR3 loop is CASSLGATSYEQYF. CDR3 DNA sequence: TGCGCCAGCAGCTTGGGGGCCACCTCCTACGAGCAGTACTTC.

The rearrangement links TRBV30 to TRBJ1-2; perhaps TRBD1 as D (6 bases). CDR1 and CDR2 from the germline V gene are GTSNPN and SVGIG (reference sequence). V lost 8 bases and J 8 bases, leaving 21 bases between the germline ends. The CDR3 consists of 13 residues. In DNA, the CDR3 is TGTGCCGTACCAAAAATGGGGGCGTACGGCTACACCTTC. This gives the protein CAVPKMGAYGYTF.

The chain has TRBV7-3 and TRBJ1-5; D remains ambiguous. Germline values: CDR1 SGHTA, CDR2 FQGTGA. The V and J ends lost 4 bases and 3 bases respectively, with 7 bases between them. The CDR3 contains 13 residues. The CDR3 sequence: CASSYGPNQPQHF. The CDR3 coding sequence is TGTGCCAGCAGCTATGGGCCCAATCAGCCCCAGCATTTT.

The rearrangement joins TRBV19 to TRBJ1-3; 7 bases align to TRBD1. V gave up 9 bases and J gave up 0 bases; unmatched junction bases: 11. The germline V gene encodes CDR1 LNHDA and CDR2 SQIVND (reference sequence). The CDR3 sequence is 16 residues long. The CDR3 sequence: CASQRDRQFSGNTIYF. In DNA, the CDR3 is TGTGCCAGCCAAAGGGACAGACAATTCTCTGGAAACACCATATATTTT.

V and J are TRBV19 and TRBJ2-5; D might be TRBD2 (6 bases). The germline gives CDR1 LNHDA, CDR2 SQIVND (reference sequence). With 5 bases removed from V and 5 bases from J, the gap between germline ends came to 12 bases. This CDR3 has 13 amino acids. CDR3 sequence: CASSARDLETQYF. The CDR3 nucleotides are TGTGCCAGTAGTGCGAGGGACTTGGAGACCCAGTACTTC.

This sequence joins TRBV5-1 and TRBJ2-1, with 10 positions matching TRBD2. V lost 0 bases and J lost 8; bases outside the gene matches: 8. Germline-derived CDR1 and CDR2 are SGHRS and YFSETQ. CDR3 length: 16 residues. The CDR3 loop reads CASSLGTSGNWDEQFF. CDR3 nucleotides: TGCGCCAGCAGCTTGGGGACTAGCGGAAATTGGGATGAGCAGTTCTTC.

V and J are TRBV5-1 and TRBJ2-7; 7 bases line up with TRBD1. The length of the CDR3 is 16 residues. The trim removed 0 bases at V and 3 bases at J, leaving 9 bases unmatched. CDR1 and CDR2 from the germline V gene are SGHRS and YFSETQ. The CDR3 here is CASSLAPGQTYYEQYF. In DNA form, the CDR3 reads TGCGCCAGCAGCTTGGCACCGGGACAGACATACTACGAGCAGTACTTC. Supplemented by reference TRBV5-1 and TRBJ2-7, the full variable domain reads KAGVTQTPRYLIKTRGQQVTLSCSPISGHRSVSWYQQTPGQGLQFLFEYFSETQRNKGNFPGRFSGRQFSNSRSEMNVSTLELGDSALYLCASSLAPGQTYYEQYFGPGTRLTVT.

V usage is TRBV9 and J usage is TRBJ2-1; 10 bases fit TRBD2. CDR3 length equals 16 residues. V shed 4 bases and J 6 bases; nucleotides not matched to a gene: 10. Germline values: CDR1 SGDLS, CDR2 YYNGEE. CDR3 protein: CASSPIEREGPNEQFF. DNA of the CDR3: TGTGCCAGCAGCCCCATTGAGCGGGAGGGGCCCAATGAGCAGTTCTTC.

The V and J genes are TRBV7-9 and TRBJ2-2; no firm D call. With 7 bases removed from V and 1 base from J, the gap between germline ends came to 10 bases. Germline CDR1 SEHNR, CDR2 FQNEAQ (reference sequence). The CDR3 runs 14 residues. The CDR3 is CASNQWLNTGELFF. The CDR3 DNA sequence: TGTGCCAGCAACCAATGGCTGAACACCGGGGAGCTGTTTTTT.

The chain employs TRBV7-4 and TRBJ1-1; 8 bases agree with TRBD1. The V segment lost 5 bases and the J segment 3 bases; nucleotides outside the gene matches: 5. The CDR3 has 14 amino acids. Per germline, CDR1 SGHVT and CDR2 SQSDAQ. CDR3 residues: CASSPVDRDTEAFF. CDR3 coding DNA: TGTGCCAGCAGCCCAGTGGACAGGGACACTGAAGCTTTCTTT.

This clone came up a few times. The CDR3, as DNA: TGCGCCAGCAGTACCCCGGGGGGCACTGAAGCTTTCTTT. Encoded protein: CASSTPGGTEAFF. V is TRBV5-1 and J is TRBJ1-1, with D perhaps TRBD1 (5 bases). This CDR3 comprises 13 residues. CDR1 and CDR2 (germline): SGHRS, YFSETQ. The ends were cut back, 5 bases at V and 4 bases at J, with 12 bases in the middle.

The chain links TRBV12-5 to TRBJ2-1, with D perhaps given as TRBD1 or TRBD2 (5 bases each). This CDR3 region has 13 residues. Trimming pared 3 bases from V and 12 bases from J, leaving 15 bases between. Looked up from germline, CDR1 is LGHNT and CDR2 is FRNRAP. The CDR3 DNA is TGTGCTAGTGGTTTCTTCCTGGGGACGGGGCAGTTCTTC. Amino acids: CASGFFLGTGQFF.

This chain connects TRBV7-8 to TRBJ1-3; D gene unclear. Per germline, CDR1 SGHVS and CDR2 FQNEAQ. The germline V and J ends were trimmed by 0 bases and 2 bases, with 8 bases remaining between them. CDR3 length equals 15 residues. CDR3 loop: CASSLAGRAGNTIYF. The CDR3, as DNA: TGTGCCAGCAGCTTAGCGGGGAGGGCTGGAAACACCATATATTTT.

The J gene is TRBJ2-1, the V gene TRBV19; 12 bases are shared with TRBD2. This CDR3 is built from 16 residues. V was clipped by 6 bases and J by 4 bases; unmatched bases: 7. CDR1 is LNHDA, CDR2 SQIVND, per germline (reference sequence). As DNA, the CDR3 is TGTGCCAGTAGGCGGACTAGCGGGACACCGTACAATGAGCAGTTCTTC. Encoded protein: CASRRTSGTPYNEQFF.

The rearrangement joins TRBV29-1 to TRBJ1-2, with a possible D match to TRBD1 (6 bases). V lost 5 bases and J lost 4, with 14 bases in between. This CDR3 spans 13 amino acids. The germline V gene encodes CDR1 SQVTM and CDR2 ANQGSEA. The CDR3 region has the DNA TGCAGCGTTTTGACAGGATCTAGCTATGGCTACACCTTC. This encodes CSVLTGSSYGYTF.

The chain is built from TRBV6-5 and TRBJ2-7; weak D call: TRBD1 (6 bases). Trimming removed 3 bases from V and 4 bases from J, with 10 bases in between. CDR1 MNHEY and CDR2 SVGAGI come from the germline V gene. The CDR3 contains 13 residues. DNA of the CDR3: TGTGCCAGCAGTTATGGACAGAGGTACGAGCAGTACTTC. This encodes CASSYGQRYEQYF.